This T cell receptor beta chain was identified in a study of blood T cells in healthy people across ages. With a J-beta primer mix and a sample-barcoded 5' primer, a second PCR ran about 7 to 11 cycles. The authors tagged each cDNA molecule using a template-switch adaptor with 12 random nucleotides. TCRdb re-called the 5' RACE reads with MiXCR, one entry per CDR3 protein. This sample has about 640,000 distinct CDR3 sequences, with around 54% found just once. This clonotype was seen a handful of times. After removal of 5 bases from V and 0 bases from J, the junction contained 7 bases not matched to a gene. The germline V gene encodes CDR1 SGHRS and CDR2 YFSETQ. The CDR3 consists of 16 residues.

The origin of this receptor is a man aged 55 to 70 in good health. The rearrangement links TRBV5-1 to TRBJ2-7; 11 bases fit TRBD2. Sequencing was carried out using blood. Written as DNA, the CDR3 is TGCGCCAGCAGATCTGGACTAGCGGGCCCCTCCTACGAGCAGTACTTC. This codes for CASRSGLAGPSYEQYF.